Below, 17 T cell receptor beta chains from the same sample are listed, as sequenced in a study of blood T cell repertoires in COVID-19. The method was immunoSEQ multiplex PCR; TCRdb's version includes in-frame clones alone and lacks a portion of them. The data hold 50,000 or so clones, with approximately 80% observed a single time. Sequences were obtained from peripheral blood. These receptors originate from a man in his 70s with acute or convalescent COVID-19.

The V and J genes are TRBV6-5 and TRBJ2-2, with a weak D call TRBD1 (6 bases). CDR1 and CDR2 from the germline V gene are MNHEY and SVGAGI. CDR3 length equals 14 residues. V was pared by 6 bases and J by 1 base, with 9 bases between. The chain's CDR3 is CASSSTGNTGELFF. In DNA, the CDR3 is TGTGCCAGCAGCTCGACAGGGAACACCGGGGAGCTGTTTTTT.

The chain links TRBV7-3 to TRBJ2-1, with 9 bases aligning to TRBD2. The CDR3 extends over 15 amino acids. Germline V gene data show CDR1 as SGHTA and CDR2 as FQGTGA. J gave up 7 bases and V 3 bases, and 7 bases lay outside the gene matches. The CDR3 DNA reads TGTGCCAGCAGCTTCCTAGCGGGGCCAAGGAATGAGCAGTTCTTC. Protein sequence: CASSFLAGPRNEQFF.

This clone was detected once. The rearrangement links TRBV3-1 (or the pseudogene TRBV3-2) to TRBJ2-1; D is perhaps TRBD2 (5 bases). The germline gives CDR1 LGHDT, CDR2 YNNKEL (reference sequence). V dropped 4 bases and J dropped 4 bases, with 14 bases sitting between them. The CDR3 totals 15 residues. This chain's CDR3 is CASSPPQAAYNEQFF. DNA of the CDR3: TGTGCCAGCAGCCCCCCTCAAGCGGCTTACAATGAGCAGTTCTTC.

The CDR3 sequence: CATSRVRVAYEQYF. CDR3 nucleotide sequence: TGTGCCACCAGCAGAGTGAGGGTTGCCTACGAGCAGTACTTC. V is TRBV15 and J is TRBJ2-7; weak D call: TRBD2 (5 bases). From germline, CDR1 is LNHNV and CDR2 YYDKDF (reference sequence). Trimming pared 1 base from V and 2 bases from J, leaving 9 bases between. The CDR3 spans 14 residues. Combining the CDR3 with reference TRBV15 and TRBJ2-7 gives the whole variable domain DAMVIQNPRYQVTQFGKPVTLSCSQTLNHNVMYWYQQKSSQAPKLLFHYYDKDFNNEADTPDNFQSRRPNTSFCFLDIRSPGLGDTAMYLCATSRVRVAYEQYFGPGTRLTVT.

The rearrangement uses TRBV6-5 and TRBJ1-3, with TRBD1 identical over 8 bases. This CDR3 has 15 residues. Germline CDR1 is MNHEY and CDR2 is SVGAGI. The junction had 6 bases not matched to a gene; V was cut back by 5 bases and J by 3 bases. CDR3 loop: CASSPTGVGGNTIYF. DNA of the CDR3: TGTGCCAGCAGTCCGACAGGGGTGGGTGGAAACACCATATATTTT.

The J gene is TRBJ1-2, the V gene TRBV2, with D possibly TRBD1 on 6 matching bases. The CDR3 spans 14 residues. The ends were cut back, 4 bases at V and 0 bases at J, with 9 bases in the middle. From germline, CDR1 is SNHLY and CDR2 FYNNEI. In DNA, the CDR3 is TGTGCCAGCAGTGTGGACAGTTCTAACTATGGCTACACCTTC. This encodes CASSVDSSNYGYTF.

The chain couples TRBV7-9 to TRBJ2-1; 7 bases are shared with TRBD1. CDR3 length: 14 amino acids. J was trimmed by 4 bases and V by 5 bases; bases with no gene match: 5. The germline gives CDR1 SEHNR, CDR2 FQNEAQ (reference sequence). Written as DNA, the CDR3 is TGTGCCAGCAGCCCAAACAGGGGATACAATGAGCAGTTCTTC. Its translation: CASSPNRGYNEQFF.

This chain uses TRBV19 with TRBJ2-5; 9 bases are shared with TRBD2. The germline V gene has CDR1 LNHDA and CDR2 SQIVND (reference sequence). Trimming cost V 6 bases and J 6 bases; bases outside gene matches: 5. This CDR3 region has 13 residues. The CDR3 bases are TGTGCCAGTAGGGCGGGGGGGCTTCAGACCCAGTACTTC. This codes for CASRAGGLQTQYF.

The V gene is TRBV6-1, the J gene TRBJ1-1, with a tentative D call TRBD1 (5 bases). Germline CDR1 MNHNS, CDR2 SASEGT. The CDR3 has 14 amino acids. V was trimmed by 6 bases and J by 3 bases, leaving 14 bases between them. The CDR3 DNA is TGTGCCAGCAGCTCACCCCAGGGTTACACTGAAGCTTTCTTT. Its protein is CASSSPQGYTEAFF.

The chain joins TRBV24-1 to TRBJ2-1; 7 bases fit TRBD1. Germline V CDR1 and CDR2: KGHDR, SFDVKD. The CDR3 is 15 residues long. V was clipped by 2 bases and J by 5 bases; unmatched bases: 5. CDR3 residues: CATSDSRTGDNEQFF. The CDR3 DNA reads as TGTGCCACCAGTGATTCACGCACAGGGGACAATGAGCAGTTCTTC.

The rearrangement joins TRBV19 to TRBJ2-3; 7 bases agree with TRBD2. CDR3 length: 12 amino acids. Germline CDR1 and CDR2: LNHDA and SQIVND (reference sequence). V was pared by 8 bases and J by 4 bases, with 3 bases of the junction left unmatched. The CDR3 coding sequence is TGTGCCAGTGGCGGGAGCGCAGATACGCAGTATTTT. It encodes CASGGSADTQYF.

This chain links TRBV5-6 with TRBJ2-3; D might be TRBD2 (6 bases). The CDR3 is 16 amino acids. Germline V gene sequence: CDR1 SGHDT, CDR2 YYEEEE. Trimming removed 2 bases at V and 4 bases at J, with 17 bases between. In DNA form, the CDR3 reads TGTGCCAGCAGCTTTTATGCGGGGCTGGGGGCAGATACGCAGTATTTT. Translated: CASSFYAGLGADTQYF. Full variable domain (remainder filled in from reference TRBV5-6 and TRBJ2-3): DAGVTQSPTHLIKTRGQQVTLRCSPKSGHDTVSWYQQALGQGPQFIFQYYEEEERQRGNFPDRFSGHQFPNYSSELNVNALLLGDSALYLCASSFYAGLGADTQYFGPGTRLTVL.

The J gene is TRBJ2-3, the V gene TRBV19; no definite D call. This CDR3 has 12 residues. V lost 8 bases and J lost 3, with 9 bases in between. Germline CDR1 LNHDA, CDR2 SQIVND (reference sequence). CDR3 sequence (DNA): TGTGCCAGTGCTTCCGGGACAGATACGCAGTATTTT. Translated, it gives CASASGTDTQYF. Supplemented by reference TRBV19 and TRBJ2-3, the full variable domain reads DGGITQSPKYLFRKEGQNVTLSCEQNLNHDAMYWYRQDPGQGLRLIYYSQIVNDFQKGDIAEGYSVSREKKESFPLTVTSAQKNPTAFYLCASASGTDTQYFGPGTRLTVL.

The rearrangement joins TRBV18 to TRBJ2-3, with a weak D call TRBD1 (6 bases). Trimming left V 8 bases short and J 0 bases short, with 18 bases between. CDR3 length: 16 residues. Germline V gives CDR1 KGHSH, CDR2 LQKENI. The CDR3 sequence: CASTGTRGFSTDTQYF. The CDR3 bases are TGTGCCAGCACCGGGACAAGGGGCTTTAGCACAGATACGCAGTATTTT.

The chain has TRBV3-1 (or the pseudogene TRBV3-2) and TRBJ2-5, with D possibly being TRBD1 (5 bases). CDR1 and CDR2 from the germline V gene are LGHDT and YNNKEL (reference sequence). CDR3 size: 15 residues. V lost 6 bases and J lost 4, with 18 bases in between. The CDR3 DNA follows: TGTGCCAGCAGGTCCTTAGGGGTAGGGTCAGAGACCCAGTACTTC. Translating it yields CASRSLGVGSETQYF.

The chain employs TRBV6-5 and TRBJ2-1; 8 nucleotides agree with TRBD2. Germline V lookup: CDR1 MNHEY, CDR2 SVGAGI. This CDR3 has 16 amino acids. The junction had 7 bases not matched to a gene; V was cut back by 3 bases and J by 3 bases. The chain's CDR3 is CASSYGREAFYNEQFF. In DNA, the CDR3 is TGTGCCAGCAGTTATGGGCGGGAGGCCTTCTACAATGAGCAGTTCTTC.

The J gene is TRBJ1-2, the V gene TRBV6-5; the match to TRBD1 covers 7 bases. The trim removed 6 bases at V and 0 bases at J, leaving 4 bases unmatched. CDR3 length equals 14 residues. CDR1 is MNHEY and CDR2 is SVGAGI in the germline V gene. The CDR3 loop reads CASSRTGSNYGYTF. The CDR3 DNA reads TGTGCCAGCAGCCGGACAGGTTCTAACTATGGCTACACCTTC.